This TCR beta chain originates from a study of control samples from healthy donors and cancer patients. CDR3 length: 13 amino acids. V was clipped by 6 bases and J by 7 bases, with 13 bases between them. Germline assignment: CDR1 MNHEY and CDR2 SMNVEV (reference sequence). The repertoire was sequenced with immunoSEQ multiplex PCR; TCRdb's copy has only in-frame clones and lacks some. This sample carries 100,000 to 150,000 clones, 75% to 95% of them seen once, and the ten largest clones take 2% to 2.5%. The rearrangement joins TRBV27 to TRBJ1-3; D unclear. This TCR was sampled from a man aged 18 to 30 in good health. Sequenced sample: blood. The CDR3 loop is CASRSLHGNTIYF. The CDR3 DNA reads as TGTGCCAGCAGGAGCCTCCACGGGAACACCATATATTTT.